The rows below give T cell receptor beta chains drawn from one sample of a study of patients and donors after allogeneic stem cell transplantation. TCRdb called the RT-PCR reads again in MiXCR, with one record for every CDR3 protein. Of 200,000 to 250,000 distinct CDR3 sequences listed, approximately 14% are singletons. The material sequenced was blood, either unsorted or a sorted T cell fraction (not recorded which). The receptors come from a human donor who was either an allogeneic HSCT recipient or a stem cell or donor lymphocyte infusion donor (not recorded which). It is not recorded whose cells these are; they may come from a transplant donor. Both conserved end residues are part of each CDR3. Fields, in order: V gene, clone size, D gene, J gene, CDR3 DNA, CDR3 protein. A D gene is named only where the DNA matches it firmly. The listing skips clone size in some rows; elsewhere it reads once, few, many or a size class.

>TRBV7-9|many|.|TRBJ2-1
TGTGCCAGCAGCTTAGGGGTTAAGGGTGAGCAGTTCTTC
CASSLGVKGEQFF
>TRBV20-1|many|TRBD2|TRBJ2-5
TGCAGTGCTAGAGGAGGACTAGCGCATCAAGAGACCCAGTACTTC
CSARGGLAHQETQYF
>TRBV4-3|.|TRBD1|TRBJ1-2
TGCGCCAGCAGCCAAGATCGGGACAGGGGATATGGCTACACCTTC
CASSQDRDRGYGYTF
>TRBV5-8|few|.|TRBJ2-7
TGTGCCAGCAGCTTGGGTCTAGCGTTTGGTGAGCAGTACTTC
CASSLGLAFGEQYF
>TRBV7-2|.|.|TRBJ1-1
TGTGCCAGCAGCTTAGCGGCTGAAACTGAAGCTTTCTTT
CASSLAAETEAFF
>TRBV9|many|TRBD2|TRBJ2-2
TGTGCCAGCAGCGTAGCGGGAGGATTGTTCGGGGAGCTGTTTTTT
CASSVAGGLFGELFF
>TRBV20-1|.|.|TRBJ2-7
TGCAGTGCAGCCGGACAAACCTACGAGCAGTACTTC
CSAAGQTYEQYF
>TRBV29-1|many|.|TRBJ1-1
TGCAGCGTTGAGCTGTGGGGGGTGAACACTGAAGCTTTCTTT
CSVELWGVNTEAFF
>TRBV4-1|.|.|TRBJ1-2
TGCGCCAGCAGCCAAGATTTCCCAGGGGCCTATGGCTACACCTTC
CASSQDFPGAYGYTF
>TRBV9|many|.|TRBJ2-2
TGTGCCAGCAGCTCCCGGTGGCGGGACACCGGGGAGCTGTTTTTT
CASSSRWRDTGELFF
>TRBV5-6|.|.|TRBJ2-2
TGTGCCAGCAGCTTGGTACCCTTGGTGACCGGGGAGCTGTTTTTT
CASSLVPLVTGELFF
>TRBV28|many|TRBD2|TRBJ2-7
TGTGCCAGCAGTTTATTTGCTAGCGGGAGGGCCGAAGTCTACGAGCAGTACTTC
CASSLFASGRAEVYEQYF
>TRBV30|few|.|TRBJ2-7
TGTGCCTGCTCGACAGGCCTACTCTCCTACGAGCAGTACTTC
CACSTGLLSYEQYF
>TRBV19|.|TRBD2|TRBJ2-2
TGTGCCAGTATAAGTCCTCCCGGGACTAGCGGGACGAACACCGGGGAGCTGTTTTTT
CASISPPGTSGTNTGELFF
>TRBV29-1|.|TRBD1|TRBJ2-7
TGCAGCGCGACCCGGGACAGATCCTACGAGCAGTACTTC
CSATRDRSYEQYF
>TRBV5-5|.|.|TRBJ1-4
TGTGCCAGCAGCTTGGATGTCAGGGCTGGAGAAAAACTGTTTTTT
CASSLDVRAGEKLFF
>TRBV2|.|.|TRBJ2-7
TGTGCCAGCAGTGACCCAACCCCGGGACCTCAGTCGCAGTACTTC
CASSDPTPGPQSQYF
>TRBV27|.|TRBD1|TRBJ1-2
TGTGCCAGCAGTTTATTGGCAGGGGGAGGCTATGGCTACACCTTC
CASSLLAGGGYGYTF
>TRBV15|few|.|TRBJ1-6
TGTGCCACCAGCAGAGAGTTCGTGTCACCCCTCCACTTT
CATSREFVSPLHF
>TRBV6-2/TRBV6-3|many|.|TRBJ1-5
TGTGCCAGCAGTTACGTTCCTGGCCCCAATCAGCCCCAGCATTTT
CASSYVPGPNQPQHF
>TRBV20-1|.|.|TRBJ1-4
TGCAGTGCTAGAGGAGCACTTAATGAAAAACTGTTTTTT
CSARGALNEKLFF
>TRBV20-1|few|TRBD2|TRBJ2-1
TGCAGTGCTAGACAAAACCCGGGACTAGCGGGACAATCCCCCCAGTTCTTC
CSARQNPGLAGQSPQFF
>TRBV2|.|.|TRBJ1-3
TGTGCCAGCAGTGCTCGGGGAAACACCATATATTTT
CASSARGNTIYF
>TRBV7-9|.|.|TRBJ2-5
TGTGCCAGCAGTCCAGGGGTCTGGGAGACCCAGTACTTC
CASSPGVWETQYF
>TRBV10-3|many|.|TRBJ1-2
TGTGCCATCAGTGAGAGGACCCAGGAGGGCTACACCTTC
CAISERTQEGYTF
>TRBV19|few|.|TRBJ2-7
TGTGCCCGGGACTTTCGGGACTACGAGCAGTACTTC
CARDFRDYEQYF
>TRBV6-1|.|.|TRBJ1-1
TGTGCCAGCAGTGAATGGACGGTTGCTTTCTTT
CASSEWTVAFF
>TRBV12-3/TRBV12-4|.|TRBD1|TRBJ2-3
TGTGCCAGCAGTTTCAGGGGGCTGGCGGCAGATACGCAGTATTTT
CASSFRGLAADTQYF
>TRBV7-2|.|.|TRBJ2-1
TGTGCCAGCAGCTTAGGACGTTCGAATGAGCAGTTCTTC
CASSLGRSNEQFF
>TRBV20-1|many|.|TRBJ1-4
TGCAGTGCTAGACAGGCGATGGCGCCTACTAATGAAAAACTGTTTTTT
CSARQAMAPTNEKLFF
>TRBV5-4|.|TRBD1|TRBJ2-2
TGTGCCAGCAACCATTGGACAGGGACGGCCACCGGGGAGCTGTTTTTT
CASNHWTGTATGELFF